This passage covers 26 T cell receptor beta chains from one sample sequenced in a study of CD8 T cells in ankylosing spondylitis. Broader study findings: Blood of patients with ankylosing spondylitis appeared to be characterized by a TCR beta motif of eight highly homologous variants.

TCRdb re-derived calls from the 5' RACE reads in MiXCR, one entry per CDR3 protein. Of 700,000 to 850,000 distinct CDR3 sequences listed, approximately 12% are singletons. Their specific antigens are unknown. Sequenced: blood, either unsorted or a sorted T cell fraction (not recorded which). These receptors originate from a male donor with ankylosing spondylitis.

The chain carries TRBV20-1 and TRBJ2-7; D unresolved. Per the germline V gene, CDR1 is DFQATT and CDR2 is SNEGSKA (reference sequence). The CDR3 runs 13 residues. V lost 3 bases, J lost 6 bases, and 15 bases lay in between. CDR3 in DNA: TGCAGTGCTAGTTACAGTCGGTCCCGCGAGCAGTACTTC. It specifies CSASYSRSREQYF.

This clonotype has more than one count but fewer than ten. The chain uses TRBV7-2 and TRBJ2-3, with D perhaps assigned TRBD1 or TRBD2 (6 bases each). With 7 bases removed from V and 2 bases from J, the gap between germline ends came to 16 bases. This CDR3 has 15 residues. Germline V lookup: CDR1 SGHTA, CDR2 FQGNSA. CDR3 amino acids: CASTLLWGATDTQYF. The CDR3 DNA sequence: TGTGCCAGCACCCTCTTATGGGGGGCCACAGATACGCAGTATTTT.

This chain connects TRBV11-1 to TRBJ2-5, with TRBD2 matching over 7 bases. CDR1 SGHAT and CDR2 FQDESV come from the germline V gene (reference sequence). This CDR3 is built from 16 residues. V lost 3 bases to trimming and J lost 0 bases; unmatched junction nucleotides: 7. The CDR3 nucleotides are TGTGCCAGCAGCTTCGGCCCGCTAGCGGACCAAGAGACCCAGTACTTC. It encodes CASSFGPLADQETQYF.

The rearrangement uses TRBV12-3 or TRBV12-4 and TRBJ1-5; no definite D call. The length of the CDR3 is 15 residues. Trimming took off 1 base at V and 4 bases at J, with 11 bases between the two ends. CDR3 sequence (DNA): TGTGCCAGCAGTTTAGGGAGCCCGGGGAATCAGCCCCAGCATTTT. Encoded protein: CASSLGSPGNQPQHF.

The chain uses TRBV25-1 and TRBJ2-5; D might be TRBD1 or TRBD2, each matching 5 bases. CDR3 size: 16 residues. The V gene lost 0 bases and the J gene lost 5 bases, with 16 bases spanning the gap. Per germline, CDR1 MGHDK and CDR2 SYGVNS. CDR3 DNA: TGTGCCAGCAGTGAATATAAGGCAGGGTGGGAGGAGACCCAGTACTTC. Encoded protein: CASSEYKAGWEETQYF.

The chain uses TRBV7-2 and TRBJ2-2, with a tentative D call TRBD1 (6 bases). Trimming removed 5 bases at V and 3 bases at J, with 19 bases between. Germline V lookup: CDR1 SGHTA, CDR2 FQGNSA. The CDR3 is made up of 17 amino acids. The DNA for the CDR3 is TGTGCCAGCAGCCTTCATATAAGGGCAGGGGACACCGGGGAGCTGTTTTTT. Amino acids: CASSLHIRAGDTGELFF.

A few counts support this clonotype. This sequence joins TRBV10-2 and TRBJ2-7, with 10 bases that match TRBD1. CDR3 size: 15 residues. Germline CDR1 WSHSY, CDR2 SAAADI. With 7 bases clipped from V and 2 bases from J, the junction kept 8 bases outside the gene matches. The CDR3 loop is CASNKPGQGTYEQYF. The DNA of the CDR3 is TGCGCCAGCAATAAACCGGGACAGGGGACCTACGAGCAGTACTTC.

This clonotype showed up just a few times. The rearrangement links TRBV7-9 to TRBJ1-1, with D possibly matching TRBD1 (5 bases). Germline CDR1 reads SEHNR; CDR2 reads FQNEAQ (reference sequence). Trimming pared 5 bases from V and 9 bases from J, leaving 13 bases between. This CDR3 is built from 12 residues. CDR3 protein: CASSIQENKAFF. CDR3 in DNA: TGTGCCAGCAGCATACAGGAGAATAAAGCTTTCTTT.

The chain uses TRBV4-2 and TRBJ2-3; possibly TRBD2 for D (6 bases). The CDR3 extends over 16 amino acids. V shed 4 bases and J shed 3 bases, with 17 bases lying between them. CDR1 LGHNA and CDR2 YNFKEQ come from the germline V gene. In DNA form, the CDR3 reads TGTGCCAGCAGCCCGGGACTGGATCTTGGGACAGATACGCAGTATTTT. This codes for CASSPGLDLGTDTQYF.

The rearrangement links TRBV15 to TRBJ1-5, with TRBD1 as a possible D gene (5 bases). CDR3 size: 12 residues. Germline loops: CDR1 LNHNV, CDR2 YYDKDF (reference sequence). V lost 1 base and J 8 bases, leaving 6 bases between the germline ends. CDR3 nucleotide sequence: TGTGCCACCAGCAGAGGAGGGGAGCCCCAGCATTTT. Translated: CATSRGGEPQHF. The variable domain in full, completed from reference TRBV15 and TRBJ1-5, reads DAMVIQNPRYQVTQFGKPVTLSCSQTLNHNVMYWYQQKSSQAPKLLFHYYDKDFNNEADTPDNFQSRRPNTSFCFLDIRSPGLGDTAMYLCATSRGGEPQHFGDGTRLSIL.

This clonotype has only a few counts. The chain is built from TRBV12-3 or TRBV12-4 and TRBJ2-5; TRBD1 is a possible D gene (6 bases). The CDR3 has 16 amino acids. V was trimmed by 0 bases and J by 5 bases, leaving 16 bases between them. Written as DNA, the CDR3 is TGTGCCAGCAGTTTAGCGCTTCGGCAGGGGATTGAGACCCAGTACTTC. Amino acids: CASSLALRQGIETQYF.

This rearrangement joins TRBV28 to TRBJ1-1; D is perhaps TRBD1 (5 bases). CDR1 and CDR2 from the germline V gene are MDHEN and SYDVKM. This CDR3 region has 12 residues. Trimming stripped 3 bases from V and 6 bases from J, with 8 bases between. CDR3 sequence: CASSLTVSEAFF. DNA of the CDR3: TGTGCCAGCAGTTTGACAGTTTCTGAAGCTTTCTTT.

In its sample, this clonotype was seen a few times. The chain links TRBV5-1 to TRBJ2-7; 8 bases are shared with TRBD1. Per germline, CDR1 SGHRS and CDR2 YFSETQ. The CDR3 sequence is 14 residues long. With V trimmed by 4 bases and J by 5 bases, 8 bases remained unmatched. CDR3 in amino acids: CASSDSGTGNEQYF. CDR3 DNA: TGCGCCAGCAGCGACTCCGGGACAGGTAACGAGCAGTACTTC.

This clonotype was detected ten times or more. J is TRBJ1-5 and V is TRBV6-5, with a weak D call TRBD1 (6 bases). This CDR3 has 14 residues. Trimming took off 1 base at V and 7 bases at J, with 11 bases between the two ends. Per germline, CDR1 MNHEY and CDR2 SVGAGI. The CDR3 DNA reads as TGTGCCAGCAGTTACTACAGGGAGAACCAGCCCCAGCATTTT. Encoded protein: CASSYYRENQPQHF.

This clonotype was recorded at least ten times. The V and J genes are TRBV29-1 and TRBJ2-5; D may be TRBD1 or TRBD2 (5 bases each). CDR1 is SQVTM, CDR2 ANQGSEA, per germline. Trimming cost V 5 bases and J 1 base, with 8 bases left between them. The CDR3 totals 12 residues. The CDR3 DNA reads TGCAGCGTTACGGGGCCCCAAGAGACCCAGTACTTC. This sequence encodes CSVTGPQETQYF.

The V call is TRBV20-1, the J call TRBJ1-4; no clear D gene. Germline CDR1 DFQATT, CDR2 SNEGSKA (reference sequence). This CDR3 contains 13 residues. The V end lost 5 bases, the J end lost 6 bases, and 13 bases lay between the germline ends. This CDR3 reads CSAFPRMDEKLFF. The CDR3 DNA follows: TGCAGTGCTTTCCCGAGGATGGATGAAAAACTGTTTTTT.

This clonotype showed up many times. CDR3 nucleotides: TGCAGTGCCTCGGACCCCACTGAAGCTTTCTTT. Translated, it gives CSASDPTEAFF. J is TRBJ1-1 and V is TRBV20-1; no firm D call. Germline V gene lookup returns CDR1 DFQATT and CDR2 SNEGSKA (reference sequence). The CDR3 has 11 amino acids. V shed 6 bases and J shed 4 bases, with 9 bases lying between them.

V and J are TRBV6-2 or TRBV6-3 and TRBJ2-6, with 8 bases identical to TRBD1. CDR1 and CDR2 (germline): MNHEY, SVGEGT. The CDR3 is 18 residues long. V shed 7 bases, J shed 0 bases, and the junction held 11 bases outside the gene matches. The CDR3 here is CASTPPDRAGSGANVLTF. The CDR3 nucleotides read TGTGCCAGCACCCCCCCGGACAGGGCGGGCTCTGGGGCCAACGTCCTGACTTTC.

A note on this clonotype: This may arise from a read error, as a much more abundant clone is one base away. The V and J genes are TRBV15 and TRBJ2-5; D might be TRBD2 (7 bases). CDR3 length: 15 residues. CDR1 and CDR2 from the germline V gene are LNHNV and YYDKDF (reference sequence). CDR3 sequence reads: CATSGGGAYQESQYF. The CDR3 coding sequence is TGTGCCACCAGCGGAGGGGGGGCTTACCAAGAGTCCCAGTACTTC. The whole variable domain, remainder taken from reference TRBV15 and TRBJ2-5, is DAMVIQNPRYQVTQFGKPVTLSCSQTLNHNVMYWYQQKSSQAPKLLFHYYDKDFNNEADTPDNFQSRRPNTSFCFLDIRSPGLGDTAMYLCATSGGGAYQESQYFGPGTRLLVL.

This clonotype was found a few times. The V gene is TRBV4-3, the J gene TRBJ2-1, with D uncertain. Looked up from germline, CDR1 is LGHNA and CDR2 is YSLEER. The CDR3 contains 14 residues. V shed 1 base and J shed 6 bases, with 10 bases lying between them. This CDR3 is CASSQGPAPNEQFF. CDR3 DNA: TGCGCCAGCAGCCAAGGGCCAGCCCCCAATGAGCAGTTCTTC.

A few counts support this clonotype. This chain joins TRBV5-1 and TRBJ1-2; TRBD1 is a possible D gene (6 bases). V lost 3 bases and J lost 4, with 22 bases in between. CDR1 and CDR2 (germline): SGHRS, YFSETQ. CDR3 length: 17 residues. DNA of the CDR3: TGCGCCAGCAGCTCAGCCCCCCGGGGGCCTAGGTCCTATGGCTACACCTTC. It specifies CASSSAPRGPRSYGYTF. Full variable domain (remainder filled in from reference TRBV5-1 and TRBJ1-2): KAGVTQTPRYLIKTRGQQVTLSCSPISGHRSVSWYQQTPGQGLQFLFEYFSETQRNKGNFPGRFSGRQFSNSRSEMNVSTLELGDSALYLCASSSAPRGPRSYGYTFGSGTRLTVV.

In this sample, this clonotype turned up a few times. The chain joins TRBV4-2 to TRBJ2-5, with a possible D match to TRBD1 (5 bases). CDR1 is LGHNA, CDR2 YNFKEQ, per germline. Trimming stripped 0 bases from V and 4 bases from J, with 12 bases between. The CDR3 covers 15 residues. CDR3 DNA: TGTGCCAGCAGCCAAGACGGACAAAGGGGAGAGACCCAGTACTTC. Translating it yields CASSQDGQRGETQYF.

This clonotype was seen at least ten times. The rearrangement joins TRBV20-1 to TRBJ2-3; D may be TRBD2 (5 bases). The V end lost 7 bases, the J end lost 2 bases, and 13 bases lay between the germline ends. Looked up from germline, CDR1 is DFQATT and CDR2 is SNEGSKA (reference sequence). This CDR3 is 13 amino acids long. CDR3 bases: TGCAGTGGACTATTAGACTACACAGATACGCAGTATTTT. Translating gives CSGLLDYTDTQYF.

In its sample, this clonotype was seen many times. This rearrangement joins TRBV20-1 to TRBJ2-5; D is unresolved. The germline V gene has CDR1 DFQATT and CDR2 SNEGSKA (reference sequence). This CDR3 spans 13 amino acids. Trimming took off 0 bases at V and 2 bases at J, with 7 bases between the two ends. This CDR3 is CSARDWLQETQYF. The CDR3, as DNA: TGCAGTGCTAGAGATTGGCTTCAAGAGACCCAGTACTTC.

The rearrangement links TRBV11-1 to TRBJ2-3; D is possibly TRBD2 (6 bases). Germline V CDR1 and CDR2: SGHAT, FQDESV (reference sequence). V was shortened by 3 bases and J by 11 bases, with 15 bases between the two germline ends. There are 13 residues in the CDR3. Here the CDR3 reads CASSFGTSQMQYF. The DNA for the CDR3 is TGTGCCAGCAGCTTCGGGACTTCTCAGATGCAGTATTTT.

The chain uses TRBV7-9 and TRBJ2-3; perhaps TRBD1 as D (6 bases). CDR3 length: 17 amino acids. Trimming removed 5 bases at V and 2 bases at J, with 20 bases between. Looked up from germline, CDR1 is SEHNR and CDR2 is FQNEAQ (reference sequence). The CDR3 nucleotides read TGTGCCAGCAGCCCCCGGTGGGGGCTCGGCTCCACAGATACGCAGTATTTT. Translated: CASSPRWGLGSTDTQYF.